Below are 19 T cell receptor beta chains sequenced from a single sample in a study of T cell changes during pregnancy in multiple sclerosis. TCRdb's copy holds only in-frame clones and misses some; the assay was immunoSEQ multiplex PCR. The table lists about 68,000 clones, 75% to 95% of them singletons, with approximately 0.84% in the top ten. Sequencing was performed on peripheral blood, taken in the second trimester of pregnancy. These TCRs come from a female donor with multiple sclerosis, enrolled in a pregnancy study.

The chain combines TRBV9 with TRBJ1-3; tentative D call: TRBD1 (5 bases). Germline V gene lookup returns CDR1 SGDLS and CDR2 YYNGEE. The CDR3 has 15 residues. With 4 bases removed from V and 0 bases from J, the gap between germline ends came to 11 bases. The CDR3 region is CASSSDRFSGNTIYF. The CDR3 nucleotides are TGTGCCAGCAGCTCCGACAGATTCTCTGGAAACACCATATATTTT.

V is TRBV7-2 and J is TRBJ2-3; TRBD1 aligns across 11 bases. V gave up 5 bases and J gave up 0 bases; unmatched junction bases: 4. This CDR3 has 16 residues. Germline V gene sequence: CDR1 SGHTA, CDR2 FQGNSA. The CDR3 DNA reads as TGTGCCAGCAGCATAGGACAGGGGGCCAGCACAGATACGCAGTATTTT. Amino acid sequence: CASSIGQGASTDTQYF.

The CDR3 loop is CASSLAMAGGETQYF. In nucleotides, the CDR3 is TGTGCCAGCAGCTTGGCTATGGCGGGGGGAGAGACCCAGTACTTC. The rearrangement joins TRBV5-4 to TRBJ2-5; 8 nucleotides agree with TRBD2. Germline CDR1 SGHNT, CDR2 YYREEE (reference sequence). This CDR3 comprises 15 residues. The V and J ends lost 0 bases and 4 bases, in that order; junction bases with no gene match: 5.

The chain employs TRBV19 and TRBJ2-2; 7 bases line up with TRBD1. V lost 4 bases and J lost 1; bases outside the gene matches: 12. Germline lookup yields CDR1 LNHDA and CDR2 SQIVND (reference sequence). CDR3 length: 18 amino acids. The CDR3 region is CASSTNSGTALNTGELFF. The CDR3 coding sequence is TGTGCCAGTAGTACTAACTCCGGGACAGCCTTGAACACCGGGGAGCTGTTTTTT.

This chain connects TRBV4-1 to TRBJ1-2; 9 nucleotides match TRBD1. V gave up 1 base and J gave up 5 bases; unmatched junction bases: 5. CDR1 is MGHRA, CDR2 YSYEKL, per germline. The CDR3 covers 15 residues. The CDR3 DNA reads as TGCGCCAGCAGCCAAGCGACCGGGACAGGGTATGGCTACACCTTC. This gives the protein CASSQATGTGYGYTF.

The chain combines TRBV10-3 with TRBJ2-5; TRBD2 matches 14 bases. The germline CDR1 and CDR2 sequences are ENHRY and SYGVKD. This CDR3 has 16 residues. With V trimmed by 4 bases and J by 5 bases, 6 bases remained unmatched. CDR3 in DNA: TGTGCCATCAGTGGGAGACTAGCGGGGGGGAGTGAGACCCAGTACTTC. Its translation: CAISGRLAGGSETQYF.

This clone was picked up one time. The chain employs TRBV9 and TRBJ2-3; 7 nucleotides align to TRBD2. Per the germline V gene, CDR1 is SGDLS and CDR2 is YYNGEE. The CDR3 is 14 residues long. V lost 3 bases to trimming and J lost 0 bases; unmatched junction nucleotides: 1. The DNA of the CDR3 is TGTGCCAGCAGCGGAGCGGGAAGCACAGATACGCAGTATTTT. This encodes CASSGAGSTDTQYF.

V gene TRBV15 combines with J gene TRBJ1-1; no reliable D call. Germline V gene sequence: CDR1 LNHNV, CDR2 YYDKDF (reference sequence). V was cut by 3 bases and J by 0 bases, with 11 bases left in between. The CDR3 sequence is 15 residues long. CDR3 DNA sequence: TGTGCCACCAGCAGTCCCGGGAGTCTGAACACTGAAGCTTTCTTT. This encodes CATSSPGSLNTEAFF. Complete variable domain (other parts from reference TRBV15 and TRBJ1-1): DAMVIQNPRYQVTQFGKPVTLSCSQTLNHNVMYWYQQKSSQAPKLLFHYYDKDFNNEADTPDNFQSRRPNTSFCFLDIRSPGLGDTAMYLCATSSPGSLNTEAFFGQGTRLTVV.

CDR3 region: CASTPSGVRETQYF. CDR3 sequence (DNA): TGTGCCAGCACCCCTAGCGGGGTTCGGGAGACCCAGTACTTC. This chain connects TRBV6-6 to TRBJ2-5; TRBD2 matches at 9 bases. The CDR3 is made up of 14 amino acids. Per germline, CDR1 MNHNY and CDR2 SVGAGI (reference sequence). Trimming cost V 7 bases and J 5 bases; bases outside gene matches: 8.

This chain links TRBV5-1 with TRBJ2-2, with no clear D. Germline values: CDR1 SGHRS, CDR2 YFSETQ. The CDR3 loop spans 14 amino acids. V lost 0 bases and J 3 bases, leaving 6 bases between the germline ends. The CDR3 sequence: CASSLALDTGELFF. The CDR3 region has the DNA TGCGCCAGCAGCTTGGCCCTTGACACCGGGGAGCTGTTTTTT. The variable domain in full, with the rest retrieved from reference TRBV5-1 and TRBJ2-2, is KAGVTQTPRYLIKTRGQQVTLSCSPISGHRSVSWYQQTPGQGLQFLFEYFSETQRNKGNFPGRFSGRQFSNSRSEMNVSTLELGDSALYLCASSLALDTGELFFGEGSRLTVL.

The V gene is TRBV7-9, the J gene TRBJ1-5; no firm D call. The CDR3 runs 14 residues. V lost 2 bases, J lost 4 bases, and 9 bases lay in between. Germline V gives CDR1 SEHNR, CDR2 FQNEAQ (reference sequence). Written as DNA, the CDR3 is TGTGCCAGCAGCTTATCTACAGCAAATCAGCCCCAGCATTTT. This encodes CASSLSTANQPQHF.

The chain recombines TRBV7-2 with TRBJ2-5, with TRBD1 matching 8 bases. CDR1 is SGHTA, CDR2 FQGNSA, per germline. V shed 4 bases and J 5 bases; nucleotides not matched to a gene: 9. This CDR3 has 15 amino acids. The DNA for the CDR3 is TGTGCCAGCAGCTCTACAGGGGGTTGGGTGGAGACCCAGTACTTC. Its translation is CASSSTGGWVETQYF.

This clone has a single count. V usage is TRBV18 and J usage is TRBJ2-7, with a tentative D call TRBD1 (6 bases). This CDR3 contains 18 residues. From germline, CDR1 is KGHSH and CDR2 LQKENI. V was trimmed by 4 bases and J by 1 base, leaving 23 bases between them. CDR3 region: CASSLTFLPGTHSYEQYF. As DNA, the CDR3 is TGTGCCAGCTCACTCACATTTCTTCCCGGGACACATTCCTACGAGCAGTACTTC.

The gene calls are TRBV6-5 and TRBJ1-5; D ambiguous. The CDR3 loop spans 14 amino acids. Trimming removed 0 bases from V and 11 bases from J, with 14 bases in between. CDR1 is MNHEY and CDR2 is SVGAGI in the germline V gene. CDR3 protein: CASSYSGNDPTQHF. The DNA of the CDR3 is TGTGCCAGCAGTTACTCCGGGAACGATCCTACCCAGCATTTT.

The CDR3 DNA is TGTGCTAGTGGTTTGTTATCCGGGACAGGGTCTTATGGCTACACCTTC. Protein sequence: CASGLLSGTGSYGYTF. The chain joins TRBV12-5 to TRBJ1-2, with TRBD1 matching over 9 bases. CDR1 is LGHNT and CDR2 is FRNRAP in the germline V gene. V shed 2 bases, J shed 5 bases, and the junction held 9 bases outside the gene matches. The CDR3 runs 16 residues.

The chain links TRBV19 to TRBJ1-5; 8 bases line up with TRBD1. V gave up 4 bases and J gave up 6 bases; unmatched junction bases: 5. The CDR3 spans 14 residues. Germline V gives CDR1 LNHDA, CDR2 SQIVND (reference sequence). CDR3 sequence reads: CASSTQGAGQPQHF. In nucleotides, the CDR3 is TGTGCCAGTAGTACCCAGGGGGCGGGTCAGCCCCAGCATTTT.

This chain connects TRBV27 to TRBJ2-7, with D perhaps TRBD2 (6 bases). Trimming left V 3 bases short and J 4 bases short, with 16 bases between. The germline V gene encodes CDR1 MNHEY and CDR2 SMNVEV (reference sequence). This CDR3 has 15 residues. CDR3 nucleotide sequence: TGTGCCAGCAGTTTCTACCGGGACTCTCAATACGAGCAGTACTTC. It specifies CASSFYRDSQYEQYF.

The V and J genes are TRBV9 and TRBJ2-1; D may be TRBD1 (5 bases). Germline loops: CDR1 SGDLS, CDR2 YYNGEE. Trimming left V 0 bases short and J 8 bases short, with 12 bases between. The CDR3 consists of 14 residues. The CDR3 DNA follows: TGTGCCAGCAGCGTAGGGCAGGGTAGGGATGAGCAGTTCTTC. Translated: CASSVGQGRDEQFF.

The CDR3 nucleotides are TGTGCCAGCTCACGGACGAACAGGGGAAGCACAGATACGCAGTATTTT. This sequence encodes CASSRTNRGSTDTQYF. The chain couples TRBV18 to TRBJ2-3, with TRBD1 matching 7 bases. Germline values: CDR1 KGHSH, CDR2 LQKENI. The CDR3 contains 16 residues. V was clipped by 4 bases and J by 0 bases; unmatched bases: 7. The full variable domain, in which reference TRBV18 and TRBJ2-3 provide the parts outside the CDR3, is NAGVMQNPRHLVRRRGQEARLRCSPMKGHSHVYWYRQLPEEGLKFMVYLQKENIIDESGMPKERFSAEFPKEGPSILRIQQVVRGDSAAYFCASSRTNRGSTDTQYFGPGTRLTVL.